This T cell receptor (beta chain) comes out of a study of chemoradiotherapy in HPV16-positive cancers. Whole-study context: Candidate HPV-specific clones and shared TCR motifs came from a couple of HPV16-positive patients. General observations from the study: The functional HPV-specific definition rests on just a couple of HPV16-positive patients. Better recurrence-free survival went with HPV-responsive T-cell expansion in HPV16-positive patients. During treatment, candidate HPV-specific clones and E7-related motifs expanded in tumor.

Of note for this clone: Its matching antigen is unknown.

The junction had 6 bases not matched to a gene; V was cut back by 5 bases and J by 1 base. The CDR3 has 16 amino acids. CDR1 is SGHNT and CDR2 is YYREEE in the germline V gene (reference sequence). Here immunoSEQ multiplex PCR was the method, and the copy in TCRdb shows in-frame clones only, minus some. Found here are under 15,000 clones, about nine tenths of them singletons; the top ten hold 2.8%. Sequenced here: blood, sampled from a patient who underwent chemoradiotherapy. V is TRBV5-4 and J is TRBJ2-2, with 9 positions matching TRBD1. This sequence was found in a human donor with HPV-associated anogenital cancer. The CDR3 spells CASSNPGQGNTGELFF. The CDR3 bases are TGTGCCAGCAGTAATCCGGGACAGGGGAACACCGGGGAGCTGTTTTTT.